This is a list of T cell receptor beta chains from one sample in a study of Graves' ophthalmopathy and Graves' hyperthyroidism. TCRdb recomputed calls from the multiplex PCR reads with MiXCR, one row per CDR3 protein. Among a few hundred thousand distinct CDR3 sequences listed, roughly 17% were seen once. The source material was peripheral blood. All receptors derive from an adult woman with stable Graves' hyperthyroidism. Both conserved end residues are part of each CDR3. D genes are given only for firm matches. Some rows mark clone size as missing; the rest say once, few, many or name a class of expanded clone.

>many|15|NA|TRBV7-8|TRBJ1-5
TGTGCCAGCAGCTTAACATACACACCGAATCAGCCCCAGCATTTT
CASSLTYTPNQPQHF
>many|13|NA|TRBV7-9|TRBJ1-1
TGTGCCAGCAGCCCCGGACGCCTGCATGAAGCTTTCTTT
CASSPGRLHEAFF
>many|15|NA|TRBV27|TRBJ2-7
TGTGCCAGCAGCTTGACTAGAAGGCCGTCCTACGAGCAGTACTTC
CASSLTRRPSYEQYF
>NA|17|TRBD1|TRBV7-3|TRBJ2-5
TGTGCCAGCAGTCGCTGGGAGAGGACAGGGGGACAAGAGACCCAGTACTTC
CASSRWERTGGQETQYF
>few|13|NA|TRBV6-1|TRBJ2-4
TGTGCCAGCAGTGGACGGGGGCAAAACATTCCGTACTTC
CASSGRGQNIPYF
>many|15|NA|TRBV2|TRBJ1-6
TGTGCCAGCAGTGAAGCAGAAGACTATAATTCACCCCTCCACTTT
CASSEAEDYNSPLHF
>NA|16|TRBD1|TRBV5-4|TRBJ1-1
TGTGCCAGCAGCTCCTTGGACAGGGGGCTAGGGACTGAAGCTTTCTTT
CASSSLDRGLGTEAFF
>NA|14|NA|TRBV5-5|TRBJ1-2
TGTGCCAGCAGCGCGTTAAGGGCCTTGGCTGGCTACACCTTC
CASSALRALAGYTF
>once|12|TRBD1|TRBV28|TRBJ1-1
TGTGCCAGCAGGACCCGGGACAGTGAAGCTTTCTTT
CASRTRDSEAFF
>many|15|NA|TRBV5-8|TRBJ1-6
TGTGCCAGCCAGCCGCCGTCGGACTATAATTCACCCCTCCACTTT
CASQPPSDYNSPLHF
>NA|12|NA|TRBV27|TRBJ1-1
TGTGCCAGCAGTCCTTTCGGGGCTGAAGCTTTCTTT
CASSPFGAEAFF
>many|13|NA|TRBV6-5|TRBJ2-7
TGTGCCAGCAGTTACGGCAGTCACTACGAGCAGTACTTC
CASSYGSHYEQYF
>many|13|NA|TRBV27|TRBJ2-7
TGTGCCAGCAGTCCCCCCAACACCTACGAGCAGTACTTC
CASSPPNTYEQYF
>few|14|TRBD2|TRBV24-1|TRBJ2-4
TGTGCCACCAGTGATTTAGGGACTAGCGGCATTAAGTACTTC
CATSDLGTSGIKYF
>many|15|NA|TRBV25-1|TRBJ2-7
TGTGCCAGCAGTGAAGAGGGACCGAAGACCTACGAGCAGTACTTC
CASSEEGPKTYEQYF
>many|15|TRBD2|TRBV6-1|TRBJ2-5
TGTGCCAGCAGTGACGGACTAGCGGGATCTGAGACCCAGTACTTC
CASSDGLAGSETQYF
>many|13|TRBD1|TRBV12-3/TRBV12-4|TRBJ2-5
TGTGCCAGCAACATACAGGGGCAAGAGGCCCAGTACTTC
CASNIQGQEAQYF
>few|18|TRBD1|TRBV4-2|TRBJ1-5
TGTGCCAGCAGCCAAGTATTAGGGAGGACAGGGGCCAATCAGCCCCAGCATTTT
CASSQVLGRTGANQPQHF
>NA|15|TRBD1|TRBV7-3|TRBJ2-5
TGTGCCAGCAGCCCCGGTGTGACAGGGCGGGAGACCCAGTACTTC
CASSPGVTGRETQYF
>many|13|NA|TRBV12-3/TRBV12-4|TRBJ1-5
TGTGCCAGCAGTTTGGTCTCCCCCCAGCCCCAGCATTTT
CASSLVSPQPQHF
>NA|13|NA|TRBV6-5|TRBJ2-2
TGTGCCAGCAGTGAGTCGAGTACCGGGGAGCTGTTTTTT
CASSESSTGELFF
>few|15|NA|TRBV28|TRBJ2-7
TGTGCCAGCAGTGCGTGGGAGGTGCGCCCCTACGAGCAGTACTTC
CASSAWEVRPYEQYF
>many|15|NA|TRBV12-3/TRBV12-4|TRBJ2-2
TGTGCCAGCAGTTTAGTGGGTCCTAACACCGGGGAGCTGTTTTTT
CASSLVGPNTGELFF
>once|14|NA|TRBV6-4|TRBJ2-2
TGTGCCAGCAGTGACGGGGGCGACACCGGGGAGCTGTTTTTT
CASSDGGDTGELFF
>many|16|TRBD2|TRBV7-2|TRBJ2-2
TGTGCCAGCAGCCCTAAGGCGGGAGAAAAGGTCGGGGAGCTGTTTTTT
CASSPKAGEKVGELFF
>many|14|NA|TRBV6-5|TRBJ2-7
TGTGCCAGCAGTCGGGGGACAGTACCACTCGAGCAGTACTTC
CASSRGTVPLEQYF
>many|14|NA|TRBV28|TRBJ1-1
TGTGCCAGCAAAAGGTGGGGGCGGGTCACTGAAGCTTTCTTT
CASKRWGRVTEAFF
>many|14|TRBD1|TRBV2|TRBJ2-5
TGTGCCAGCAGCCGTTTAGGACAGGGGGAGACCCAGTACTTC
CASSRLGQGETQYF
>many|15|TRBD1|TRBV20-1|TRBJ1-5
TGCAGTGCGATGGCCGGGACAGCGAACAATCAGCCCCAGCATTTT
CSAMAGTANNQPQHF
>few|14|NA|TRBV11-2|TRBJ2-3
TGTGCCAGCAGCTTAGAAGGTTGGGCAGATACGCAGTATTTT
CASSLEGWADTQYF
>once|15|NA|TRBV6-5|TRBJ1-2
TGTGCCAGCAGTTACCCTACAGGGCCCGAGAATGGCTACACCTTC
CASSYPTGPENGYTF
>NA|18|TRBD1|TRBV18|TRBJ2-2
TGTGCCAGCTCACCATCCAGGACAGGGGGCGCGAGTGGCGGGGAGCTGTTTTTT
CASSPSRTGGASGGELFF
>many|12|TRBD1|TRBV6-2/TRBV6-3|TRBJ1-2
TGTGCCAGCAGCAAACAGGGGATTGGCTACACCTTC
CASSKQGIGYTF
>many|14|TRBD2|TRBV20-1|TRBJ2-5
TGCAGTGCTAAGAGAGGCGGGAGGTGGGAGACCCAGTACTTC
CSAKRGGRWETQYF